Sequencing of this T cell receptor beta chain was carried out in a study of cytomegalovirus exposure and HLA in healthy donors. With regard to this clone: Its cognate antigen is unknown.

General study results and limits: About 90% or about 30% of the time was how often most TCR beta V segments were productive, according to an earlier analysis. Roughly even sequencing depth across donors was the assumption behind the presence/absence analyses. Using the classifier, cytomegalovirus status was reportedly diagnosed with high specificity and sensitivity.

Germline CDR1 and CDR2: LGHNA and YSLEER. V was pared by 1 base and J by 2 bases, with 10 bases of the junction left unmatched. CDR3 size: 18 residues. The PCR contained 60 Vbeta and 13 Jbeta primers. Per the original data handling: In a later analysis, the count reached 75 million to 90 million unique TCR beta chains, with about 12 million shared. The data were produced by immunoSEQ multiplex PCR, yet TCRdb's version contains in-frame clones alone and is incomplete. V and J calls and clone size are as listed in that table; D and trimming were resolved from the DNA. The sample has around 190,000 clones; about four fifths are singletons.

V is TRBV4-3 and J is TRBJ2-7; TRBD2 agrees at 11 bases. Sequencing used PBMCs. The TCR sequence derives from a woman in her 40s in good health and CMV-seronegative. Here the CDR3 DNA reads TGCGCCAGCAGCCAAGGTCCCCTAGCGGGAGGAGGAACCTACGAGCAGTACTTC. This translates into CASSQGPLAGGGTYEQYF.